The T cell receptor beta chain under discussion was sequenced for a study of blood T cell repertoires in COVID-19. The overall study: COVID-19 samples, acute and convalescent, were from the United States, Italy and Spain. In each case, the material was cDNA or gDNA derived from T cells, B-cell-depleted T cells, or PBMCs.

The V gene end was trimmed by 2 bases and the J gene end by 4 bases; junction bases not matched to a gene: 8. The CDR3 spans 17 residues. Germline V gives CDR1 LGHDT, CDR2 YNNKEL (reference sequence). Clones were sequenced by immunoSEQ multiplex PCR, and TCRdb holds only the in-frame ones, with some missing. The table shows hundreds of thousands of clones, with roughly nine tenths occurring only once. Sequencing was performed on peripheral blood. This receptor was taken from a man aged 18 to 29 with COVID-19, enrolled during active disease. V gene TRBV3-1 (or the pseudogene TRBV3-2) combines with J gene TRBJ2-2; 9 positions match TRBD2. The CDR3: CASSQRATAGGTGELFF. The CDR3 bases are TGTGCCAGCAGCCAACGAGCCACAGCGGGAGGCACCGGGGAGCTGTTTTTT.